This T cell receptor (beta chain) was identified during a study of blood T cell repertoires in COVID-19. Study in general: Acute and convalescent COVID-19 samples came from the United States, Italy and Spain. In each case, the material was cDNA or gDNA derived from T cells, B-cell-depleted T cells, or PBMCs.

The CDR3 length is 14 residues. V dropped 4 bases and J dropped 4; count of bases not matched to a gene: 5. Germline-derived CDR1 and CDR2 are SGHDT and YYEEEE. As handled by the study authors: Counts of nucleated cells, estimated from reference gene primer amplification, were obtained. Clones were read by immunoSEQ multiplex PCR, and TCRdb kept only the in-frame ones, dropping some. V and J calls and clone size are copied from that table; D and trimming were computed from the DNA. The table has 130,000 to 150,000 clones, 70% to 85% seen once. The chain is built from TRBV5-6 and TRBJ1-3; 7 bases map to TRBD1. The sequence derives from a man aged 60-69 years with acute or convalescent COVID-19. Sequenced material: peripheral blood. CDR3 amino acids: CASSQGGLGNTIYF. The CDR3 DNA is TGTGCCAGCAGCCAAGGGGGCCTGGGAAACACCATATATTTT.